In this sample, the clone carrying this TCR beta chain turned up a few times. These data originate in a study of blood T cell repertoires in COVID-19. The overall study: The United States, Italy and Spain supplied acute and convalescent COVID-19 samples. Nucleic acid was either cDNA or gDNA, and it came from T cells, B-cell-depleted T cells, or PBMCs.

V lost 0 bases and J lost 4; bases outside the gene matches: 2. From germline, CDR1 is SNHLY and CDR2 FYNNEI. CDR3 length equals 15 residues. Profiling relied on immunoSEQ multiplex PCR, and the TCRdb table lists in-frame clones only, not all of them. Seen here are about 130,000 clones, over 60% observed once, and the top ten hold approximately 1.9%. J is TRBJ1-2 and V is TRBV2; TRBD1 matches 10 bases. This receptor was identified in a woman in her sixties or seventies with acute or convalescent COVID-19. Sequenced sample: peripheral blood. The CDR3 bases are TGTGCCAGCAGTGAAGCGACAGGGGGCCCCTATGGCTACACCTTC. It encodes CASSEATGGPYGYTF.